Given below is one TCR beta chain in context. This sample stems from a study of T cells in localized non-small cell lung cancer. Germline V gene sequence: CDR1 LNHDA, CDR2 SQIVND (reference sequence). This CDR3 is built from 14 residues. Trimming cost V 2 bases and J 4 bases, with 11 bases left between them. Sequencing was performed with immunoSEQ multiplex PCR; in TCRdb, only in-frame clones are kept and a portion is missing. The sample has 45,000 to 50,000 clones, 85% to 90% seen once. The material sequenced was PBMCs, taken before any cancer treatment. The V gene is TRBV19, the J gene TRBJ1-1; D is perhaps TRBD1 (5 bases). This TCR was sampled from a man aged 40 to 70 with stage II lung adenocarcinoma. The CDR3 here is CASSISGSLTEAFF. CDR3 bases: TGTGCCAGTAGTATATCAGGGAGCCTCACTGAAGCTTTCTTT.